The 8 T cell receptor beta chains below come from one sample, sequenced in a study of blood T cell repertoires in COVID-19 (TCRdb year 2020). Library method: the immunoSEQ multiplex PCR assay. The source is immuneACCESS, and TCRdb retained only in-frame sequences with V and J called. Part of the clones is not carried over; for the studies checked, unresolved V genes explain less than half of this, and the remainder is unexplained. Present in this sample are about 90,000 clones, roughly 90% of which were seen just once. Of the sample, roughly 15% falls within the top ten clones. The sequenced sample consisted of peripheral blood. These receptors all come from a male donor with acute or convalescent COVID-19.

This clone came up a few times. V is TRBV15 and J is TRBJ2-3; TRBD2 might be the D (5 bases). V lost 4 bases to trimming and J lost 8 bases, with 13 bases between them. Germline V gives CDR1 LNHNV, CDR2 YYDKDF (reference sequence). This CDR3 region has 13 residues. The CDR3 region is CATSTLRESTQYF. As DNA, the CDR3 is TGTGCCACCAGCACGCTGAGGGAGAGTACGCAGTATTTT.

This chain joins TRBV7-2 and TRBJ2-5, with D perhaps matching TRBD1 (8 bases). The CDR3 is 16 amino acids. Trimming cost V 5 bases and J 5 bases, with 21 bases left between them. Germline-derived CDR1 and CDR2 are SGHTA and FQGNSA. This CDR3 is CASSRFGQGGRETQYF. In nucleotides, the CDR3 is TGTGCCAGCAGCCGCTTCGGACAGGGAGGGAGGGAGACCCAGTACTTC.

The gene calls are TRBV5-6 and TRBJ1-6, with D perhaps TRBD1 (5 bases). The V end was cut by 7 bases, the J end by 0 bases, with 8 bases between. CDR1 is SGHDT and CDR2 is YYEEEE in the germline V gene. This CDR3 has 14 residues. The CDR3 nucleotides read TGTGCCAGCCGACAGCACTCCTATAATTCACCCCTCCACTTT. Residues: CASRQHSYNSPLHF.

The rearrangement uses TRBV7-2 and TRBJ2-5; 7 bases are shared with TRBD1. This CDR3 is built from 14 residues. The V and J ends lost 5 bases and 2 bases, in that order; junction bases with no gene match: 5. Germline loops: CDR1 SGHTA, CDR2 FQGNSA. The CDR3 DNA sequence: TGTGCCAGCAGCCTGGGACAGCTTCAAGAGACCCAGTACTTC. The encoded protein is CASSLGQLQETQYF.

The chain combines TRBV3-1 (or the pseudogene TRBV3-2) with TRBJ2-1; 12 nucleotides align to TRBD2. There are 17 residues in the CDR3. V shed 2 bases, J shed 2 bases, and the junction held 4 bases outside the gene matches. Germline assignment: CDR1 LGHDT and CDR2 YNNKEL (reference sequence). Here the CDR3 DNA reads TGTGCCAGCAGCCAATCGGCTAGCGGGGGGGCCTACAATGAGCAGTTCTTC. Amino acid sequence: CASSQSASGGAYNEQFF.

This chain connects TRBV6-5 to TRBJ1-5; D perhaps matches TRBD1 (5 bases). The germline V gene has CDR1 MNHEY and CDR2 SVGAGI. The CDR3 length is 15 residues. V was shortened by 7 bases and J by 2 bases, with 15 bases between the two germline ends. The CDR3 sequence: CASTTPGGGNQPQHF. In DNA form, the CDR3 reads TGTGCCAGCACTACACCGGGAGGGGGCAATCAGCCCCAGCATTTT.

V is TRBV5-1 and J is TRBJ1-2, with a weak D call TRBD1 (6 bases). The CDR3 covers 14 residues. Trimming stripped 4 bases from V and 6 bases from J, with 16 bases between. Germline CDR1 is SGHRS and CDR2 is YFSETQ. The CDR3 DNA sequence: TGCGCCAGCAGCGCGGAGAACAGGGCAAATGGCTACACCTTC. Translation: CASSAENRANGYTF.

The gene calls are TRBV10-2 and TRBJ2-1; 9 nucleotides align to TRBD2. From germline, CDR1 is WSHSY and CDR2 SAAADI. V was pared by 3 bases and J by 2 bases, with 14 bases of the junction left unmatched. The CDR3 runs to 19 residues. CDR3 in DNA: TGCGCCAGCAGTGACCTAGGGGGCTCAAGCGGGGGGCCCTACAATGAGCAGTTCTTC. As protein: CASSDLGGSSGGPYNEQFF.